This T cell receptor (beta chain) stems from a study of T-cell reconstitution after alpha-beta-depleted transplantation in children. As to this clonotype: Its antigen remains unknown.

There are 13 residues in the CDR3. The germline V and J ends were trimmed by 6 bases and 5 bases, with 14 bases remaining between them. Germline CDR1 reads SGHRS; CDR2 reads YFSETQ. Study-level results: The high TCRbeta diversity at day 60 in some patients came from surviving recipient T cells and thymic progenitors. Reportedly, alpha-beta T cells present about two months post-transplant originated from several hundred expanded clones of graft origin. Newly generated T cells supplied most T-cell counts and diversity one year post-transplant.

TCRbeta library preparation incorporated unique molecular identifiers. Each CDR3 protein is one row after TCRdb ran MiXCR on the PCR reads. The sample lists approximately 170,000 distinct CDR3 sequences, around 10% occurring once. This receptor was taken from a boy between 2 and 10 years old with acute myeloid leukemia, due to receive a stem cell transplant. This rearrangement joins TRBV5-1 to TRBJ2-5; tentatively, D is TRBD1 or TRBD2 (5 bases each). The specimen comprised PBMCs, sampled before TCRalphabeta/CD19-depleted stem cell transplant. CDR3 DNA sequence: TGCGCCAGCACCTCCCAGGGCGGGGAGACCCAGTACTTC. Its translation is CASTSQGGETQYF.